The rows below give T cell receptor beta chains drawn from one sample of a study of response to subunit inactivated influenza vaccine. TCRdb processed the RT-PCR reads anew with MiXCR; each CDR3 protein has one entry. The repertoire holds roughly 630,000 distinct CDR3 sequences, with less than 15% as singletons. The input for sequencing was PBMCs from blood, taken less than 15 days before vaccination. The receptors originated from a man aged 50-60 years who received an inactivated influenza vaccine. Each CDR3 is given with its conserved first and last residue. A D gene is named only where the DNA matches it firmly. Some rows have no size entry. The others give once, few or many, or a class for an expanded clone.

D gene | clone size | J gene | V gene | CDR3 DNA | CDR3 protein
TRBD2 | few | TRBJ2-3 | TRBV7-2 | TGTGCCAGCAGCTCTCGGGGCGGGGGGAGCACAGATACGCAGTATTTT | CASSSRGGGSTDTQYF
. | . | TRBJ2-1 | TRBV9 | TGTGCCAGCAGCGTAGGTAGTTCCTACAATGAGCAGTTCTTC | CASSVGSSYNEQFF
TRBD1 | few | TRBJ1-5 | TRBV6-1 | TGTGCCAGCAGGAACGGACAGGGCACGGGTAGCAATCAGCCCCAGCATTTT | CASRNGQGTGSNQPQHF
TRBD1 | many | TRBJ1-1 | TRBV12-3/TRBV12-4 | TGTGCCAGCAGTATGCAATCCGGGACAGGAAACAAAGCTTTCTTT | CASSMQSGTGNKAFF
. | many | TRBJ2-3 | TRBV12-3/TRBV12-4 | TGTGCCAGCAGCCAGAGGGCTGCAGATACGCAGTATTTT | CASSQRAADTQYF
. | . | TRBJ1-5 | TRBV12-3/TRBV12-4 | TGTGCCAGCAGTAGATACAGGGACCAGCCCCAGCATTTT | CASSRYRDQPQHF
. | few | TRBJ2-6 | TRBV28 | TGTGCCAGCAGTTTAGGGGCGACTGGGGCCAACGTCCTGACTTTC | CASSLGATGANVLTF
. | few | TRBJ1-4 | TRBV20-1 | TGCAGTGTCTCAGGGGTGAATGAAAAACTGTTTTTT | CSVSGVNEKLFF
. | many | TRBJ2-5 | TRBV12-3/TRBV12-4 | TGTGCCAGCAGTTTAGAGGGGTACAAGGAAGAGACCCAGTACTTC | CASSLEGYKEETQYF
TRBD2 | few | TRBJ2-7 | TRBV20-1 | TGCAGTGCTAGAGGACTAGCGGAGGACTACGAGCAGTACTTC | CSARGLAEDYEQYF
. | . | TRBJ2-3 | TRBV7-9 | TGTGCCAGCAGCTTCCCACTTAAAGCAGATACGCAGTATTTT | CASSFPLKADTQYF
. | few | TRBJ1-2 | TRBV30 | TGTGCCTGGGGTTCTCCCAGGCGCCCTTACGGCTACACCTTC | CAWGSPRRPYGYTF
. | few | TRBJ2-7 | TRBV18 | TGTGCCAGCTCACCGGAGGCGGGCGGCTCCTACGAGCAGTACTTC | CASSPEAGGSYEQYF
TRBD1 | few | TRBJ1-1 | TRBV29-1 | TGCAGCGGGGGCAGGGACAGCTCGACTGGTACTGAAGCTTTCTTT | CSGGRDSSTGTEAFF
. | . | TRBJ1-2 | TRBV10-3 | TGTGCCATCAGTTCCCGGGACATGGGTTCTGGCTACACCTTC | CAISSRDMGSGYTF
. | . | TRBJ2-3 | TRBV3-1 | TGTGCCAGCAGCCATACGGGAGGCACAGATACGCAGTATTTT | CASSHTGGTDTQYF
. | many | TRBJ2-1 | TRBV5-1 | TGCGCCAGCAGCTTGGGCCAGGTTCTCATTGATGAGCAGTTCTTC | CASSLGQVLIDEQFF
. | many | TRBJ2-1 | TRBV20-1 | TGCAGTGCGACTATCAAGGGCTTCTCCTACAATGAGCAGTTCTTC | CSATIKGFSYNEQFF
TRBD2 | . | TRBJ2-7 | TRBV6-5 | TGTGCCAGCAGTTACGGTTTGAGCGGGGGGGGCTATTACGAGCAGTACTTC | CASSYGLSGGGYYEQYF
. | few | TRBJ2-2 | TRBV18 | TGTGCCAGCTCACCACGGACCGATGACGGGGAGCTGTTTTTT | CASSPRTDDGELFF
. | . | TRBJ2-1 | TRBV29-1 | TGCAGCGTTGAGAAACAGGGTGTAAGGCCCTACAATGAGCAGTTCTTC | CSVEKQGVRPYNEQFF
TRBD2 | many | TRBJ2-5 | TRBV2 | TGTGCCAGCAGGGGAGGGGGGACTAGCTTTCCCCAAGAGACCCAGTACTTC | CASRGGGTSFPQETQYF
. | many | TRBJ1-5 | TRBV7-2 | TGTGCCAGCAGCTTAGTGGGTTACAATCAGCCCCAGCATTTT | CASSLVGYNQPQHF
TRBD2 | . | TRBJ2-5 | TRBV28 | TGTGCCAGCAGTTTATCCGCGGGGGGGGTAGGAGAGACCCAGTACTTC | CASSLSAGGVGETQYF
. | . | TRBJ2-2 | TRBV9 | TGTGCCAGCAGCGTAGGCAGCGGTACCGGGGAGCTGTTTTTT | CASSVGSGTGELFF
TRBD1 | few | TRBJ2-1 | TRBV20-1 | TGCAGTGCTAGACCAGGGGAAAGGGGGCTGAATGAGCAGTTCTTC | CSARPGERGLNEQFF
. | . | TRBJ2-7 | TRBV28 | TGTGCCAGCAGTCCTCTCCAGCGGCGCGAGCAGTACTTC | CASSPLQRREQYF
TRBD2 | . | TRBJ2-2 | TRBV5-1 | TGCGCCAGCAGCCTGGGACTAGTAGACGGGGAGCTGTTTTTT | CASSLGLVDGELFF
. | . | TRBJ1-1 | TRBV6-2/TRBV6-3 | TGTGCCAGCAGTTACAAGGCAGGGTTGAACACTGAAGCTTTCTTT | CASSYKAGLNTEAFF
. | few | TRBJ2-7 | TRBV6-2/TRBV6-3 | TGTGCCAGCAGTTCCGGGGACGGATTTTCCTACGAGCAGTACTTC | CASSSGDGFSYEQYF
. | many | TRBJ2-1 | TRBV12-3/TRBV12-4 | TGTGCCAGCAGTTATCGGGACGCCTCTGACTACAATGAGCAGTTCTTC | CASSYRDASDYNEQFF